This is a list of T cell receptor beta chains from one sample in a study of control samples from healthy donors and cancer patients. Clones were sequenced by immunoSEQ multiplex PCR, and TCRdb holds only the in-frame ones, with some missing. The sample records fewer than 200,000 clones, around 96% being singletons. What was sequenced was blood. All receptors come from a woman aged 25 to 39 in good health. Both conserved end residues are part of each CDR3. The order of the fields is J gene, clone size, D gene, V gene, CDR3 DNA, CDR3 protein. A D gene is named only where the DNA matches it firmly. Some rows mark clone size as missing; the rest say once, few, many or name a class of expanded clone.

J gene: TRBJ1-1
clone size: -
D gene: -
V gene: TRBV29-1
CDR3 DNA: TGCAGCGTTGAGGTAGGGGCTGGCACTGAAGCTTTCTTT
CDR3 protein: CSVEVGAGTEAFF

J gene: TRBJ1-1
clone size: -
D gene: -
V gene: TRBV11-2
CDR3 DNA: TGTGCCAGCAGCTTTTACGCCGCACGGGGCACTGAAGCTTTCTTT
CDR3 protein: CASSFYAARGTEAFF

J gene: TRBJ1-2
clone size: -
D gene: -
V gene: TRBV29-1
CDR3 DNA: TGCAGCGTCGGGGGGGGAACAGTCTATGGCTACACCTTC
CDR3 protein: CSVGGGTVYGYTF

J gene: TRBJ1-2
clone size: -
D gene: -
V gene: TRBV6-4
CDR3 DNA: TGTGCCAGCAGTGACCGGGCCGGGGCAGGGGATGGCTACACCTTC
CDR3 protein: CASSDRAGAGDGYTF

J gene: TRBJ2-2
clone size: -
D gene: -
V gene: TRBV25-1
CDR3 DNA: TGTGCCAGCAGTGAATTAAGCGCCGGGGAGCTGTTTTTT
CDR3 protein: CASSELSAGELFF

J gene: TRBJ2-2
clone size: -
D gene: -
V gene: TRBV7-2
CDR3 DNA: TGTGCCAGCAGCTGGGGTCTTCCGGGTACCGGGGAGCTGTTTTTT
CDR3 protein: CASSWGLPGTGELFF

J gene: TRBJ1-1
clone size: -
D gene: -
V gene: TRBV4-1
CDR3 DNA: TGCGCCAGCAGCCAAGGAGGAATTGAAGCTTTCTTT
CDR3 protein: CASSQGGIEAFF

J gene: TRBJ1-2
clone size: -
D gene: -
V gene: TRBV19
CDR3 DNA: TGTGCCAGTAGTACCGCCCGGGACGAATTTTATGGCTACACCTTC
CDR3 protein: CASSTARDEFYGYTF

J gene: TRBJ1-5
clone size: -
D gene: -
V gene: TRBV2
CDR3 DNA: TGTGCCAGCAGCGAGAGGGAGACTCAGCCCCAGCATTTT
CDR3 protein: CASSERETQPQHF

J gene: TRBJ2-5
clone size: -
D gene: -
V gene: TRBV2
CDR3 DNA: TGTGCCAGCTCGCGGACACCGTACCAAGAGACCCAGTACTTC
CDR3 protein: CASSRTPYQETQYF

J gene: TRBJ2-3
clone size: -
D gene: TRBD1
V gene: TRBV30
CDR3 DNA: TGTGCCTGGAGTACAGGGGGCAGCACAGATACGCAGTATTTT
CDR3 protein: CAWSTGGSTDTQYF

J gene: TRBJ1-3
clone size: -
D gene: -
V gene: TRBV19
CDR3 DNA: TGTGCCAGTTCTTGGTCCCTGGACTCTGGAAACACCATATATTTT
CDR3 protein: CASSWSLDSGNTIYF

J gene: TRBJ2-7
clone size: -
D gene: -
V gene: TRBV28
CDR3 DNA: TGTGCCAGCAGTTTAGTAACCCACTCGGGTTACGAGCAGTACTTC
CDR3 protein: CASSLVTHSGYEQYF

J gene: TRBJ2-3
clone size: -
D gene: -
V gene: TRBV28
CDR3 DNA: TGTGCCAGCAGTTTATCCTCTAGGGGAACAGATACGCAGTATTTT
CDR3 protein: CASSLSSRGTDTQYF

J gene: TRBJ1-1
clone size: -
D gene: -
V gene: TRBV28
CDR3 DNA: TGTGCCGGCGTAACTAACACTGAAGCTTTCTTT
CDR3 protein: CAGVTNTEAFF

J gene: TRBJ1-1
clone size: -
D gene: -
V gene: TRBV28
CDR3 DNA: TGTGCCAGCAGTCCGCAGCCTCCTACGAGAGCTTTCTTT
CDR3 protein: CASSPQPPTRAFF

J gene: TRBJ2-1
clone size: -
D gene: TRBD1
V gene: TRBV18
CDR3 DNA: TGTGCCAGCTCACCTCTTACGACAGGGTGGAATGAGCAGTTCTTC
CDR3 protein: CASSPLTTGWNEQFF

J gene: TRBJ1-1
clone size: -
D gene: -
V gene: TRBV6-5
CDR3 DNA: TGTGCCAGCAGCGGAGGGATTATGAACACTGAAGCTTTCTTT
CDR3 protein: CASSGGIMNTEAFF

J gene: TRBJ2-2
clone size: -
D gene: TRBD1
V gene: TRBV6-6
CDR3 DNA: TGTGCCAGCAGTTACGGGGGACAGGGGGCGGCGGGGGAGCTGTTTTTT
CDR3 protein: CASSYGGQGAAGELFF

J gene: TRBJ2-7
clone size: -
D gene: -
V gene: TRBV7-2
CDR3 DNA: TGTGCCAGCAGCTTCTACGAGGGTCCGTCCTACGAGCAGTACTTC
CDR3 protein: CASSFYEGPSYEQYF

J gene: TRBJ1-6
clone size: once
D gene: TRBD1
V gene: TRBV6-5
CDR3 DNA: TGTGCCAGCAGTCTCCTGACAGGGTTGGATTCACCCCTCCACTTT
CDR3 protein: CASSLLTGLDSPLHF

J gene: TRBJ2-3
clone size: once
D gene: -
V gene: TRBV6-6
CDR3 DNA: TGTGCCAGCAGATTCTCAACAGATACGCAGTATTTT
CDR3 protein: CASRFSTDTQYF

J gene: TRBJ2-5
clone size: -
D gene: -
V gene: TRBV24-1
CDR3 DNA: TGTGCCACCAGTGATAAGGGGTGGGGGCACTTGGAGACCCAGTACTTC
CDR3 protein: CATSDKGWGHLETQYF

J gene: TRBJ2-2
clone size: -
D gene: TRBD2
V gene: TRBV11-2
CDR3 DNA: TGTGCCAGCAGCTTGACTAGCGGGAACACCGGGGAGCTGTTTTTT
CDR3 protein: CASSLTSGNTGELFF

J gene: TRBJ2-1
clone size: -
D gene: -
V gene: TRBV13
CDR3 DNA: TGTGCCAGCAGCTTAGATGCTGGCGGGAAGGAGTTCTTC
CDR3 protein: CASSLDAGGKEFF

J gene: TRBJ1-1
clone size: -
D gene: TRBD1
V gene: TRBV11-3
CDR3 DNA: TGTGCCAGCAGCTTACGGACAGGCGAAGAAGCTTTCTTT
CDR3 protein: CASSLRTGEEAFF

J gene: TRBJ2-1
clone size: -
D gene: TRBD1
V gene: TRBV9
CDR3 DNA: TGTGCCAGCAGCGTAGGGACAGGGGGATACAATGAGCAGTTCTTC
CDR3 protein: CASSVGTGGYNEQFF

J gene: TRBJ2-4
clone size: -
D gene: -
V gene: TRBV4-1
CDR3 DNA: TGCGCCAGCAGCCAAGATCGGACGGGACTAGCCAAAAACATTCAGTACTTC
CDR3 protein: CASSQDRTGLAKNIQYF

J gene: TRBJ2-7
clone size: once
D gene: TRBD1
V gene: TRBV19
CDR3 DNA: TGTGCCAGTAGCCTACCGGGACAGGGCACCTACGAGCAGTACTTC
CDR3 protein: CASSLPGQGTYEQYF

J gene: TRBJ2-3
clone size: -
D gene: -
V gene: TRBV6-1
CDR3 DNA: TGTGCCAGCAGTGAGTTACCGGGGGAGACCTCAGATACGCAGTATTTT
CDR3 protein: CASSELPGETSDTQYF

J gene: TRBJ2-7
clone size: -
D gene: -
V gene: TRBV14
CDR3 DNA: TGTGCCAGCAGCCAAGAGTGGCCAGGTAACTCCTACGAGCAGTACTTC
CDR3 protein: CASSQEWPGNSYEQYF